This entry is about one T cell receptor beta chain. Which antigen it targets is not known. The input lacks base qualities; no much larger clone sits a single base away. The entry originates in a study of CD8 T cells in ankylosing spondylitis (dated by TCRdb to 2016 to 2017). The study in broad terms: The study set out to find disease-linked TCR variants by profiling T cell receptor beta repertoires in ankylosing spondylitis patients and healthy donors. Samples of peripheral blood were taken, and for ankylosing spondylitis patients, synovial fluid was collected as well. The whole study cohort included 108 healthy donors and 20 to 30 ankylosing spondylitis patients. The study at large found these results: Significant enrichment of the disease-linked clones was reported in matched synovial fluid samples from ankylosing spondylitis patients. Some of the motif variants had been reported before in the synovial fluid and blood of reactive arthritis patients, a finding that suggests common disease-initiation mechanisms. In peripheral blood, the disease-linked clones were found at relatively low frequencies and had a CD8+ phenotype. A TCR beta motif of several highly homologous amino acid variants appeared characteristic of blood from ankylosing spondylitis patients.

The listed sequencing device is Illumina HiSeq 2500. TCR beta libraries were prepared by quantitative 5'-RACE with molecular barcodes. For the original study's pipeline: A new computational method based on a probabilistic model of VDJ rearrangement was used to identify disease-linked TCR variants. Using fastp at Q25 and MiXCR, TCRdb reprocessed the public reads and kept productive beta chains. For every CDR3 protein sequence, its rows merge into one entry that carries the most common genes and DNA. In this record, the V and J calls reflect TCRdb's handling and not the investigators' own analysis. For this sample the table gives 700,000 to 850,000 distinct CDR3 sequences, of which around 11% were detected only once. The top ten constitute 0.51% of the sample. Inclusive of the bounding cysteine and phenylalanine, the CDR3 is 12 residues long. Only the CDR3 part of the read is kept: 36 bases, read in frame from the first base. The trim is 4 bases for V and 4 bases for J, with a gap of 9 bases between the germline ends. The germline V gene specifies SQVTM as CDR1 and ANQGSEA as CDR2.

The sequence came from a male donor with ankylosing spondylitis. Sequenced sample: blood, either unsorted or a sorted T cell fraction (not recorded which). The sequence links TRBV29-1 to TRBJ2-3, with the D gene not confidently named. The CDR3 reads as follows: CSVVGLSDTQYF. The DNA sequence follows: TGCAGCGTTGTCGGCCTCTCAGATACGCAGTATTTT.